Here is one T cell receptor beta chain with its context. The target of this receptor is not known. No base qualities exist here, and no much larger clone lies one base off it. These data belong to a study of blood T cell repertoires in COVID-19 (dated by TCRdb to the early 2020s). In terms of the full investigation: Samples covering the acute and convalescent phases of COVID-19 were provided by collaborators in the United States, Italy and Spain. The prospective study material was composed of cDNA or gDNA derived from T cells, B-cell-depleted T cells, or PBMCs. Subjects who had been exposed to COVID-19, were actively infected with it, or had recovered from it provided the deeply sampled blood TCRbeta repertoires that made up the dataset. The repertoires were made available in a free public database intended to serve as a resource for research on the immune response to SARS-CoV-2. The samples were drawn from two sources: the first 160 participants of the ongoing ImmuneRACE study, and 950 to 1,500 subjects contributed by 6 global collaborators. The sample metadata nearly always contained a de-identified subject ID, COVID-19 status, age in years and sex. Where HLA class I and class II types were available, the types were taken from metadata supplied by the sample provider, not from assay-based typing. General findings and caveats noted by the study authors: The quantity of clinical and demographic metadata differed by source and by participant and was supplied without curation.

Each collaborating institution followed its own protocols to collect whole blood in K2EDTA tubes. For TCRbeta analysis, collaborators shipped samples as frozen whole blood, isolated PBMCs, or DNA extracted from either of those sample types. The immunoSEQ Assay, a bias-controlled multiplex PCR, was used to amplify TCRbeta CDR3 regions from genomic DNA. In the authors' own workflow: The number of nucleated cells in each sample was estimated from the amplification of reference gene primers within the assay. To quantify the absolute abundance of each unique TCRbeta CDR3 rearrangement, sequence reads were collapsed and filtered. For each sample, productive Simpson clonality was calculated as the square root of Simpson's diversity index across productive rearrangements. What TCRdb holds here is the immuneACCESS table cut down to in-frame rearrangements. Part of the clones is not present; checked against another copy, under half of the missing clones reflect an unresolved V gene, and the others are unexplained. The D gene and trimming were derived from the DNA, and the V and J assignments and clone size from that table. The sample data list hundreds of thousands of clones, and approximately 80% of these were observed just once. Roughly 4% of the sample comes from the top ten.

Relative to germline, V is missing 8 bases and J is missing 2 bases, with 5 bases of the junction outside any gene match. From the germline V gene (reference sequence), CDR1 is SGHAT and CDR2 is FQDESV. The CDR3 covers 15 residues, taking in both the cysteine and the phenylalanine. Only CDR3 DNA is held: 45 bases, read in frame from base 1. The receptor's source is a woman aged 40-49 years with active or convalescent COVID-19. Rearrangement joined TRBV11-1 to TRBJ1-6, with 8 bases matching TRBD1. Material: peripheral blood. The CDR3 region: CASRPGGAYNSPLHF. The DNA reads TGTGCCAGCCGACCAGGGGGCGCCTATAATTCACCCCTCCACTTT.